Shown below are 30 T cell receptor beta chains from a single sample sequenced in a study of T cells in localized non-small cell lung cancer (TCRdb year 2020). Library creation used the immunoSEQ multiplex PCR assay. TCRdb re-hosts the immuneACCESS table, in-frame sequences only. Its copies lack some clones; in the studies checked, an unresolved V gene accounts for under half of them, and the cause for the rest is not known. Present in this sample are roughly 21,000 clones, roughly 80% of which were seen just once. The ten largest clones take up 2.4% of the sample. Material: peripheral blood, obtained before any cancer treatment. The origin of the receptors is a man between 40 and 70 years old with stage I lung adenocarcinoma.

This clone was detected only once. The V and J genes are TRBV5-4 and TRBJ2-7, with no clear D. The V and J ends lost 4 bases and 0 bases respectively, with 11 bases between them. The germline CDR1 and CDR2 sequences are SGHNT and YYREEE (reference sequence). CDR3 length equals 14 residues. The CDR3 here is CASSPRTNSYEQYF. The CDR3 region has the DNA TGTGCCAGCAGCCCCCGCACTAACTCCTACGAGCAGTACTTC.

The CDR3 spells CASSQRAGGDEHYEQYF. The CDR3 DNA reads as TGTGCCAGCAGCCAGAGAGCGGGAGGGGATGAACACTACGAGCAGTACTTC. V gene TRBV5-4 combines with J gene TRBJ2-7, with 10 nucleotides matching TRBD2. V dropped 4 bases and J dropped 3; count of bases not matched to a gene: 13. Germline V gives CDR1 SGHNT, CDR2 YYREEE (reference sequence). The CDR3 sequence is 17 residues long.

V gene TRBV4-2 combines with J gene TRBJ2-1; no firm D call. This CDR3 has 12 residues. V lost 0 bases and J 7 bases, leaving 4 bases between the germline ends. CDR1 is LGHNA and CDR2 is YNFKEQ in the germline V gene. The CDR3 spells CASSQDSNEQFF. DNA of the CDR3: TGTGCCAGCAGCCAAGATTCGAATGAGCAGTTCTTC.

The chain has TRBV7-9 and TRBJ1-2; TRBD1 matches 8 bases. Losses at the gene ends were 6 bases for V and 5 bases for J; bases not matched to a gene: 8. The CDR3 covers 14 residues. CDR1 is SEHNR, CDR2 FQNEAQ, per germline (reference sequence). CDR3 amino acids: CASSPGQGTYGYTF. The CDR3 region has the DNA TGTGCCAGCAGTCCAGGACAGGGAACGTATGGCTACACCTTC.

This rearrangement joins TRBV30 to TRBJ1-4, with a possible D match to TRBD1 (5 bases). Deletions cut 3 bases from V and 8 bases from J, with 13 bases between. The V gene's germline CDR1 is GTSNPN and CDR2 SVGIG (reference sequence). This CDR3 has 13 amino acids. The CDR3 is CAWRPRGNEKLFF. CDR3 DNA sequence: TGTGCCTGGAGGCCAAGGGGTAACGAAAAACTGTTTTTT.

This chain joins TRBV7-6 and TRBJ2-1, with 13 bases matching TRBD2. The ends lost 5 bases at V and 0 bases at J; junction bases unmatched: 4. The CDR3 is made up of 17 amino acids. Germline-derived CDR1 and CDR2 are SGHVS and FNYEAQ. The CDR3 is CASSPGLAGSSYNEQFF. CDR3 DNA sequence: TGTGCCAGCAGCCCGGGACTAGCGGGGTCCTCCTACAATGAGCAGTTCTTC.

The V and J genes are TRBV2 and TRBJ1-4; D call uncertain. CDR1 and CDR2 (germline): SNHLY, FYNNEI. V lost 7 bases to trimming and J lost 10 bases, with 10 bases between them. The CDR3 has 11 amino acids. CDR3 in amino acids: CASKERGKLFF. The CDR3 region has the DNA TGTGCCAGCAAGGAAAGAGGAAAACTGTTTTTT.

The V gene is TRBV29-1, the J gene TRBJ1-1, with D hard to call. Deletions cut 7 bases from V and 1 base from J, with 16 bases between. The CDR3 consists of 14 residues. Germline CDR1 is SQVTM and CDR2 is ANQGSEA. The CDR3, as DNA: TGCAGCGGGGGTCCCGCAGGCTCGAACACTGAAGCTTTCTTT. The encoded protein is CSGGPAGSNTEAFF. Looking up the rest from reference TRBV29-1 and TRBJ1-1 gives the full variable domain: SAVISQKPSRDICQRGTSLTIQCQVDSQVTMMFWYRQQPGQSLTLIATANQGSEATYESGFVIDKFPISRPNLTFSTLTVSNMSPEDSSIYLCSGGPAGSNTEAFFGQGTRLTVV.

The chain carries TRBV27 and TRBJ2-3; 8 nucleotides line up with TRBD1. J lost 5 bases, V lost 5 bases, and 3 bases had no gene match. CDR1 is MNHEY, CDR2 SMNVEV, per germline (reference sequence). This CDR3 contains 13 residues. CDR3 bases: TGTGCCAGCAGTATCGGACAGGGAGATACGCAGTATTTT. It specifies CASSIGQGDTQYF.

This rearrangement joins TRBV7-9 to TRBJ2-2; D not certain. V lost 4 bases to trimming and J lost 2 bases, with 14 bases between them. This CDR3 has 16 amino acids. The germline gives CDR1 SEHNR, CDR2 FQNEAQ (reference sequence). CDR3 region: CASSSAPGPNTGELFF. CDR3 in DNA: TGTGCCAGCAGCTCAGCCCCCGGGCCCAACACCGGGGAGCTGTTTTTT.

V and J are TRBV5-1 and TRBJ2-3; 7 bases are a match to TRBD1. The CDR3 totals 15 residues. Germline V gene data show CDR1 as SGHRS and CDR2 as YFSETQ. Trimming removed 7 bases from V and 3 bases from J; junction bases left unmatched: 11. CDR3: CASAPQGRETDTQYF. The CDR3 nucleotides read TGCGCCAGCGCCCCACAGGGGCGTGAGACAGATACGCAGTATTTT.

This clone appeared a single time. CDR3 loop: CASSVGPSRSHEQYF. Here the CDR3 DNA reads TGTGCCAGCAGCGTAGGACCCTCCAGATCTCACGAGCAGTACTTC. The V gene is TRBV9, the J gene TRBJ2-7; D not certain. In germline, CDR1 is SGDLS, CDR2 YYNGEE. The CDR3 is 15 residues long. With 0 bases removed from V and 5 bases from J, the gap between germline ends came to 15 bases.

Only one count was recorded for this clone. The chain uses TRBV4-3 and TRBJ1-4; the D is unclear. CDR3 size: 16 residues. The germline V gene has CDR1 LGHNA and CDR2 YSLEER. V lost 0 bases to trimming and J lost 10 bases, with 18 bases between them. The CDR3 sequence: CASSQDFLSKSGKLFF. CDR3 DNA sequence: TGCGCCAGCAGCCAAGATTTCTTGAGTAAATCTGGAAAACTGTTTTTT.

This sequence joins TRBV9 and TRBJ1-2; D might be TRBD1 (5 bases). The CDR3 contains 15 residues. Trimming pared 3 bases from V and 4 bases from J, leaving 16 bases between. The germline CDR1 and CDR2 sequences are SGDLS and YYNGEE. The CDR3 loop reads CASSGSNRLLYGYTF. CDR3 bases: TGTGCCAGCAGCGGATCAAACAGGCTTCTCTATGGCTACACCTTC.

This chain joins TRBV5-8 and TRBJ2-7; D remains unclear. The CDR3 runs to 11 residues. The germline V gene has CDR1 SGHTS and CDR2 YDEGEE. V was cut by 6 bases and J by 5 bases, with 9 bases left in between. CDR3 bases: TGTGCCAGCATTTCGGACCACGAGCAGTACTTC. Protein product: CASISDHEQYF.

The genes are TRBV29-1 and TRBJ2-7; 11 nucleotides align to TRBD2. Trimming removed 7 bases from V and 3 bases from J; junction bases left unmatched: 5. Looked up from germline, CDR1 is SQVTM and CDR2 is ANQGSEA. The CDR3 loop spans 13 amino acids. CDR3 region: CSARGLAGYEQYF. The CDR3, as DNA: TGCAGCGCCCGAGGACTAGCGGGCTACGAGCAGTACTTC.

This chain joins TRBV28 and TRBJ1-5; D is perhaps TRBD1 (5 bases). The CDR3 extends over 16 amino acids. V gave up 4 bases and J gave up 4 bases, with 17 bases separating them. Per the germline V gene, CDR1 is MDHEN and CDR2 is SYDVKM. CDR3 in amino acids: CASSSPRGGINQPQHF. The CDR3 nucleotides are TGTGCCAGCAGTTCTCCCCGGGGGGGGATTAATCAGCCCCAGCATTTT.

This clone has more than one count but fewer than ten. The chain employs TRBV4-3 and TRBJ1-3; no definite D call. From germline, CDR1 is LGHNA and CDR2 YSLEER. This CDR3 is 16 amino acids long. Trimming pared 0 bases from V and 0 bases from J, leaving 9 bases between. The CDR3 region is CASSQDRGYSGNTIYF. In nucleotides, the CDR3 is TGCGCCAGCAGCCAAGATCGGGGATACTCTGGAAACACCATATATTTT.

The rearrangement links TRBV27 to TRBJ2-7; D might be TRBD2 (6 bases). CDR3 size: 13 residues. Trimming took off 4 bases at V and 2 bases at J, with 9 bases between the two ends. Germline values: CDR1 MNHEY, CDR2 SMNVEV (reference sequence). The CDR3 bases are TGTGCCAGCAGTTCGGGGGTCCCCTACGAGCAGTACTTC. It yields the protein CASSSGVPYEQYF.

The V and J genes are TRBV19 and TRBJ1-3, with D perhaps TRBD1 (5 bases). The V end was cut by 3 bases, the J end by 4 bases, with 16 bases between. Germline V gene sequence: CDR1 LNHDA, CDR2 SQIVND (reference sequence). The CDR3 consists of 16 residues. The CDR3 coding sequence is TGTGCCAGTAGTATCACCGGAGGGGATCGCGGAAACACCATATATTTT. This translates into CASSITGGDRGNTIYF.

This chain connects TRBV6-5 to TRBJ2-2, with TRBD1 matching over 8 bases. Germline V lookup: CDR1 MNHEY, CDR2 SVGAGI. CDR3 length: 15 amino acids. The V gene end was trimmed by 2 bases and the J gene end by 3 bases; junction bases not matched to a gene: 2. CDR3 nucleotides: TGTGCCAGCAGTTACACGACAGGGGACACCGGGGAGCTGTTTTTT. Its translation is CASSYTTGDTGELFF.

J is TRBJ2-1 and V is TRBV6-5; 8 positions match TRBD1. Germline V lookup: CDR1 MNHEY, CDR2 SVGAGI. J lost 0 bases, V lost 5 bases, and 3 bases had no gene match. The CDR3 has 15 amino acids. In DNA form, the CDR3 reads TGTGCCAGCAGTCGACAGGGGAGCTCCTACAATGAGCAGTTCTTC. Translating gives CASSRQGSSYNEQFF.

The chain employs TRBV15 and TRBJ2-2; D is undetermined. Trimming removed 1 base at V and 5 bases at J, with 14 bases between. Germline-derived CDR1 and CDR2 are LNHNV and YYDKDF (reference sequence). CDR3 length equals 16 residues. The CDR3 here is CATSRVVQFGTGELFF. DNA of the CDR3: TGTGCCACCAGCAGAGTAGTTCAATTTGGGACCGGGGAGCTGTTTTTT.

The rearrangement joins TRBV19 to TRBJ1-1; no definite D call. The CDR3 spans 12 residues. Between the trimmed V and J ends, which lost 8 bases and 10 bases, there was a span of 17 bases. CDR1 and CDR2 (germline): LNHDA, SQIVND (reference sequence). CDR3 bases: TGTGCCAGTCCAAAGAGGTGGGTCGGAGCTTTCTTT. It codes for CASPKRWVGAFF.

The chain joins TRBV6-5 to TRBJ2-2; possibly TRBD1 for D (5 bases). The germline CDR1 and CDR2 sequences are MNHEY and SVGAGI. Trimming removed 6 bases at V and 6 bases at J, with 11 bases between. The CDR3 has 13 residues. DNA of the CDR3: TGTGCCAGCAGCCTAGGGGTATCCGGGGAGCTGTTTTTT. Its protein is CASSLGVSGELFF.

The chain uses TRBV2 and TRBJ1-1; D ambiguous. The V gene lost 5 bases and the J gene lost 1 base, with 14 bases spanning the gap. This CDR3 has 15 residues. In germline, CDR1 is SNHLY, CDR2 FYNNEI. CDR3 in amino acids: CASSLHRASNTEAFF. The CDR3 DNA reads TGTGCCAGCAGTCTTCACCGGGCCTCGAACACTGAAGCTTTCTTT.

This chain joins TRBV28 and TRBJ2-3, with TRBD2 matching 8 bases. Germline V lookup: CDR1 MDHEN, CDR2 SYDVKM. V was clipped by 6 bases and J by 3 bases; unmatched bases: 5. This CDR3 comprises 14 residues. DNA for the CDR3: TGTGCCAGCAGCCCTCAGCGGGAGACAGATACGCAGTATTTT. Its protein is CASSPQRETDTQYF. The whole variable domain, remainder taken from reference TRBV28 and TRBJ2-3, is DVKVTQSSRYLVKRTGEKVFLECVQDMDHENMFWYRQDPGLGLRLIYFSYDVKMKEKGDIPEGYSVSREKKERFSLILESASTNQTSMYLCASSPQRETDTQYFGPGTRLTVL.

The chain links TRBV7-8 to TRBJ1-6; TRBD1 might be the D (6 bases). The CDR3 is 18 amino acids. V lost 5 bases and J lost 0, with 17 bases in between. CDR1 is SGHVS, CDR2 FQNEAQ, per germline. The CDR3 protein is CASSLRRQESSYNSPLHF. The CDR3 nucleotides read TGTGCCAGCAGCCTCCGTCGACAGGAAAGCTCCTATAATTCACCCCTCCACTTT.

The rearrangement uses TRBV5-6 and TRBJ2-5; 8 positions agree with TRBD2. Per the germline V gene, CDR1 is SGHDT and CDR2 is YYEEEE. V lost 0 bases and J lost 5; bases outside the gene matches: 12. The CDR3 totals 17 residues. The CDR3 DNA reads TGTGCCAGCAGCTTGGAGCTAGCGGGTCTAATTCGGGAGACCCAGTACTTC. Its protein is CASSLELAGLIRETQYF.

The chain has TRBV28 and TRBJ1-2; 9 nucleotides match TRBD1. The ends lost 2 bases at V and 3 bases at J; junction bases unmatched: 7. The CDR3 consists of 16 residues. In germline, CDR1 is MDHEN, CDR2 SYDVKM. The CDR3 DNA reads as TGTGCCAGCAGTTTAACAGGGGGCAATAGAGACTATGGCTACACCTTC. Translation gives CASSLTGGNRDYGYTF.